The source of this TCR beta chain is a study of T cells after posttransplantation cyclophosphamide. This clone showed up just a few times. Treatment was busulfan-fludarabine conditioning, a marrow graft, and cyclophosphamide on days +3 and +4. The table came from immunoSEQ multiplex PCR; TCRdb's copy has only in-frame clones and leaves some out. The table has 3,500 or so clones, roughly 83% seen once. Source: PBMCs, taken 188 days after allogeneic stem cell transplant with posttransplant cyclophosphamide. The origin of this receptor is a male patient aged 55 to 69 who received an allogeneic stem cell transplant from a related donor and was CMV-positive. Some of the T cells may derive from the graft donor.

DNA for the CDR3: TGTGCCAGTAGTATAACTTCAGGGAGGCAGGGCACAGATACGCAGTATTTT. It is translated as CASSITSGRQGTDTQYF. This rearrangement joins TRBV19 to TRBJ2-3, with D possibly matching TRBD2 (6 bases). Per germline, CDR1 LNHDA and CDR2 SQIVND (reference sequence). The CDR3 has 17 amino acids. Trimming took off 2 bases at V and 1 base at J, with 16 bases between the two ends.